This entry describes one T cell receptor beta chain. The data were obtained in a study of control samples from healthy donors and cancer patients. The CDR3 has 14 residues. Germline V gene data show CDR1 as LGHNT and CDR2 as FRNRAP. V was pared by 7 bases and J by 3 bases, with 16 bases between. Here immunoSEQ multiplex PCR was the method, and the copy in TCRdb shows in-frame clones only, minus some. The data show roughly 76,000 clones, approximately 93% seen once. Sequenced: PBMCs. The sequence was collected from a middle-aged woman with lung cancer. V gene TRBV12-5 combines with J gene TRBJ2-7; no reliable D call. CDR3 loop: CASASPLTNYEQYF. The CDR3 nucleotides are TGTGCTAGTGCTTCCCCCCTAACAAACTACGAGCAGTACTTC.